The 16 T cell receptor beta chains presented below share a single source sample, sequenced in a study of blood T cell repertoires in COVID-19. Sequencing used immunoSEQ multiplex PCR; TCRdb keeps in-frame clones, though not all of them. Of over 250,000 clones listed, more than 70% are singletons. The sequenced material came from peripheral blood. The receptors originated from a woman in her forties who had recovered from COVID-19.

The CDR3, as DNA: TGCGCCAGCAGCCCGTCCGGGCCAGGGGGCGATGGGACTGAAGCTTTCTTT. This gives the protein CASSPSGPGGDGTEAFF. This sequence joins TRBV5-1 and TRBJ1-1, with TRBD1 matching 8 bases. V dropped 4 bases and J dropped 5; count of bases not matched to a gene: 16. The CDR3 loop spans 17 amino acids. The germline V gene encodes CDR1 SGHRS and CDR2 YFSETQ.

The chain employs TRBV4-2 and TRBJ1-1; TRBD1 might be the D (5 bases). There are 14 residues in the CDR3. With 1 base removed from V and 4 bases from J, the gap between germline ends came to 10 bases. Germline CDR1 LGHNA, CDR2 YNFKEQ. The CDR3 region has the DNA TGTGCCAGCAGCCAAGGGGGGGGTGGCACTGAAGCTTTCTTT. Translating gives CASSQGGGGTEAFF.

This clone has just a few counts. CDR3 in DNA: TGTGCCAGCAGCCCAAACCCGGGACTAGCGGTTAATGAGCAGTTCTTC. Translating gives CASSPNPGLAVNEQFF. The chain has TRBV9 and TRBJ2-1; the match to TRBD2 covers 11 bases. Germline trimming cut 4 bases from V and 7 bases from J; bases unmatched to any gene: 10. This CDR3 contains 16 residues. CDR1 SGDLS and CDR2 YYNGEE come from the germline V gene.

The rearrangement uses TRBV9 and TRBJ2-1, with 7 bases fitting TRBD1. With V trimmed by 3 bases and J by 5 bases, 11 bases remained unmatched. This CDR3 spans 16 amino acids. Germline-derived CDR1 and CDR2 are SGDLS and YYNGEE. This CDR3 reads CASSATLQGTHNEQFF. CDR3 bases: TGTGCCAGCAGCGCCACCCTACAGGGGACCCACAATGAGCAGTTCTTC.

The CDR3 region has the DNA TGTGCCAGCAGCTTGTTACAGGACCCACCCTACGAGCAGTACGTC. Amino acids: CASSLLQDPPYEQYV. V usage is TRBV5-5 and J usage is TRBJ2-7; D perhaps matches TRBD1 (5 bases). Germline CDR1 is SGHKS and CDR2 is YYEKEE (reference sequence). Trimming cost V 1 base and J 2 bases, with 13 bases left between them. The CDR3 contains 15 residues.

The chain combines TRBV21-1 with TRBJ1-2; TRBD1, the table's D call, was not compared with the DNA. TRBV21-1 is termed a pseudogene. The CDR3 sequence is 15 residues long. The CDR3: CASSKRTVLPYGYTF. DNA of the CDR3: TGTGCCAGCAGCAAAAGGACAGTGCTACCCTATGGCTACACCTTC.

This sequence joins TRBV5-4 and TRBJ1-4; the D gene is possibly TRBD1 (6 bases). This CDR3 comprises 13 residues. The germline CDR1 and CDR2 sequences are SGHNT and YYREEE (reference sequence). V dropped 0 bases and J dropped 8 bases, with 8 bases sitting between them. The CDR3 coding sequence is TGTGCCAGCAGCTTGGGGACAGTCGAAAAACTGTTTTTT. Translation gives CASSLGTVEKLFF.

The chain is built from TRBV5-1 and TRBJ1-4; TRBD1 matches at 7 bases. This CDR3 is 17 amino acids long. From germline, CDR1 is SGHRS and CDR2 YFSETQ. V was clipped by 3 bases and J by 2 bases; unmatched bases: 10. The CDR3 loop is CASSSPRGSGTNEKLFF. The DNA of the CDR3 is TGCGCCAGCAGCTCACCCAGGGGGAGTGGCACTAATGAAAAACTGTTTTTT. The full variable domain, with the rest looked up from reference TRBV5-1 and TRBJ1-4, is KAGVTQTPRYLIKTRGQQVTLSCSPISGHRSVSWYQQTPGQGLQFLFEYFSETQRNKGNFPGRFSGRQFSNSRSEMNVSTLELGDSALYLCASSSPRGSGTNEKLFFGSGTQLSVL.

This chain connects TRBV9 to TRBJ2-7, with D possibly TRBD2 on 6 matching bases. V lost 3 bases and J 2 bases, leaving 9 bases between the germline ends. The CDR3 is 13 residues long. Germline assignment: CDR1 SGDLS and CDR2 YYNGEE. CDR3 sequence reads: CASSAGLTYEQYF. The CDR3 DNA reads as TGTGCCAGCAGCGCGGGACTCACCTACGAGCAGTACTTC.

The chain has TRBV7-2 and TRBJ2-7, with 10 nucleotides matching TRBD2. The germline V gene has CDR1 SGHTA and CDR2 FQGNSA. This CDR3 is 15 amino acids long. Losses at the gene ends were 5 bases for V and 7 bases for J; bases not matched to a gene: 11. The CDR3 protein is CASSQQAGGPGEQYF. The CDR3 DNA is TGTGCCAGCAGCCAACAAGCGGGAGGGCCGGGGGAGCAGTACTTC.

J is TRBJ1-3 and V is TRBV7-2; D perhaps matches TRBD1 (5 bases). The CDR3 totals 15 residues. The germline CDR1 and CDR2 sequences are SGHTA and FQGNSA. V was pared by 4 bases and J by 0 bases, with 10 bases between. The CDR3: CASSSPGDSGNTIYF. For the CDR3, the DNA is TGTGCCAGCAGCTCCCCGGGGGACTCTGGAAACACCATATATTTT.

The genes are TRBV7-9 and TRBJ2-1, with D perhaps TRBD2 (6 bases). V was pared by 5 bases and J by 4 bases, with 15 bases between. CDR3 length equals 15 residues. The germline V gene has CDR1 SEHNR and CDR2 FQNEAQ (reference sequence). CDR3 region: CASSGTSDKYNEQFF. The CDR3 bases are TGTGCCAGCAGCGGGACTTCCGATAAGTACAATGAGCAGTTCTTC.

This clone was counted ten times or more. The V call is TRBV18, the J call TRBJ2-2; 9 positions agree with TRBD1. J was trimmed by 3 bases and V by 6 bases; bases with no gene match: 5. The CDR3 extends over 15 amino acids. Germline CDR1 KGHSH, CDR2 LQKENI. The CDR3 region is CASSQRTGDTGELFF. CDR3 DNA sequence: TGTGCCAGCTCCCAGAGGACAGGGGACACCGGGGAGCTGTTTTTT.

The chain joins TRBV19 to TRBJ1-1; TRBD1 aligns across 10 bases. Germline CDR1 is LNHDA and CDR2 is SQIVND (reference sequence). Trimming took 6 bases from V and 0 from J; bases not matched to a gene: 13. The CDR3 loop spans 18 amino acids. The CDR3 bases are TGTGCCAGTAGCCGACCGTGGACAGGGGGTCTCATGAACACTGAAGCTTTCTTT. Amino acids: CASSRPWTGGLMNTEAFF.

The chain has TRBV9 and TRBJ2-7; 9 nucleotides agree with TRBD1. Germline CDR1 and CDR2: SGDLS and YYNGEE. J lost 2 bases, V lost 3 bases, and 6 bases had no gene match. The CDR3 totals 15 residues. The CDR3 is CASSGGQGRAYEQYF. For the CDR3, the DNA is TGTGCCAGCAGCGGCGGACAGGGGAGGGCCTACGAGCAGTACTTC. Together with reference TRBV9 and TRBJ2-7, the CDR3 gives the full variable domain: DSGVTQTPKHLITATGQRVTLRCSPRSGDLSVYWYQQSLDQGLQFLIQYYNGEERAKGNILERFSAQQFPDLHSELNLSSLELGDSALYFCASSGGQGRAYEQYFGPGTRLTVT.

CDR3 residues: CASSRAGGTEAFF. The CDR3 DNA sequence: TGTGCCAGTAGTCGGGCAGGCGGGACTGAAGCTTTCTTT. The chain combines TRBV19 with TRBJ1-1; D call uncertain. The germline V gene encodes CDR1 LNHDA and CDR2 SQIVND (reference sequence). V dropped 5 bases and J dropped 5 bases, with 12 bases sitting between them. CDR3 length equals 13 residues.